A single sample gave rise to the 13 T cell receptor beta chains below, sequenced in a study of T-cell reconstitution after alpha-beta-depleted transplantation in children. Unique molecular identifiers were incorporated when the TCRbeta library was constructed. TCRdb redid the calling of the PCR reads with MiXCR, one entry per CDR3 protein. The repertoire holds 200,000 to 250,000 distinct CDR3 sequences, with approximately 6.9% as singletons. This sample comprised PBMCs, obtained before TCRalphabeta/CD19-depleted stem cell transplant. These receptor sequences come from a boy between 2 and 10 years old with acute lymphoblastic leukemia, due to receive a stem cell transplant.

This clonotype was detected many times. The V call is TRBV20-1, the J call TRBJ2-7; TRBD1 is a possible D gene (5 bases). The CDR3 spans 16 residues. The V gene's germline CDR1 is DFQATT and CDR2 SNEGSKA (reference sequence). V was clipped by 0 bases and J by 0 bases, with 15 bases between them. Written as DNA, the CDR3 is TGCAGTGCTAGAGATTTGAGGACAAGCGACTCCTACGAGCAGTACTTC. Translation: CSARDLRTSDSYEQYF.

The chain recombines TRBV7-6 with TRBJ2-5; TRBD2 aligns across 8 bases. Germline V gene data show CDR1 as SGHVS and CDR2 as FNYEAQ. V lost 1 base and J lost 2; bases outside the gene matches: 18. The CDR3 runs to 20 residues. CDR3 loop: CASSLVTVQRGPRGQETQYF. Written as DNA, the CDR3 is TGTGCCAGCAGCTTAGTTACTGTCCAGCGGGGGCCACGGGGGCAAGAGACCCAGTACTTC.

The chain carries TRBV4-2 and TRBJ2-5, with TRBD2 identical over 11 bases. CDR1 and CDR2 (germline): LGHNA, YNFKEQ. This CDR3 comprises 16 residues. With V trimmed by 5 bases and J by 5 bases, 10 bases remained unmatched. The CDR3 loop reads CASSGGGLAGLETQYF. DNA for the CDR3: TGTGCCAGCAGCGGAGGAGGACTAGCGGGCTTGGAGACCCAGTACTTC.

This clonotype was found a few times. This chain connects TRBV10-2 to TRBJ1-1; D call uncertain. This CDR3 comprises 15 residues. V shed 4 bases and J shed 5 bases, with 17 bases lying between them. Germline V lookup: CDR1 WSHSY, CDR2 SAAADI. In DNA, the CDR3 is TGCGCCAGCAGTGGTTCGGCGGCAAGTGATACTGAAGCTTTCTTT. This codes for CASSGSAASDTEAFF.

This clonotype was detected ten times or more. The CDR3 region is CASSPAIGTGDEETQYF. CDR3 sequence (DNA): TGTGCCAGCAGTCCAGCAATCGGGACAGGGGACGAAGAGACCCAGTACTTC. The rearrangement links TRBV28 to TRBJ2-5, with 10 bases identical to TRBD1. The CDR3 extends over 17 amino acids. V gave up 5 bases and J gave up 3 bases; unmatched junction bases: 12. The V gene's germline CDR1 is MDHEN and CDR2 SYDVKM.

This clonotype was seen many times. The chain has TRBV6-1 and TRBJ2-2; 7 nucleotides agree with TRBD2. CDR1 is MNHNS, CDR2 SASEGT, per germline. With V trimmed by 4 bases and J by 7 bases, 9 bases remained unmatched. The CDR3 has 15 residues. The CDR3 protein is CASSGRTREGGELFF. DNA of the CDR3: TGTGCCAGCAGTGGCCGGACGAGGGAGGGCGGGGAGCTGTTTTTT.

Many counts were recorded for this clonotype. The chain has TRBV7-2 and TRBJ2-7, with TRBD2 matching over 8 bases. The germline V gene encodes CDR1 SGHTA and CDR2 FQGNSA. V shed 5 bases, J shed 12 bases, and the junction held 12 bases outside the gene matches. The CDR3 totals 13 residues. CDR3 nucleotides: TGTGCCAGCAGCCCCCTCCGGGGGGGCGGAAGGTACTTC. This codes for CASSPLRGGGRYF.

This clonotype has a count of ten or more. V usage is TRBV13 and J usage is TRBJ2-1; a possible D gene is TRBD1 (5 bases). Germline-derived CDR1 and CDR2 are PRHDT and FYEKMQ (reference sequence). V lost 4 bases, J lost 7 bases, and 11 bases lay in between. The CDR3 has 13 residues. The CDR3 nucleotides read TGTGCCAGCAGCTCGATCAAGGGGAATGAGCAGTTCTTC. It encodes CASSSIKGNEQFF.

This clonotype occurred many times. The chain carries TRBV20-1 and TRBJ2-1, with 10 bases that match TRBD2. The CDR3 loop spans 13 amino acids. Unmatched junction bases numbered 3, after V lost 5 bases and J lost 5 bases. Germline V gene sequence: CDR1 DFQATT, CDR2 SNEGSKA (reference sequence). The CDR3 DNA sequence: TGCAGTGCTCCCCTAGCGGGGGACAATGAGCAGTTCTTC. Its translation is CSAPLAGDNEQFF.

The table lists this clonotype with many counts. This sequence joins TRBV6-5 and TRBJ2-5; D gene unclear. Germline V gene sequence: CDR1 MNHEY, CDR2 SVGAGI. V shed 0 bases and J shed 1 base, with 12 bases lying between them. The CDR3 totals 16 residues. The CDR3 is CASSYSSADVQETQYF. The DNA of the CDR3 is TGTGCCAGCAGTTACTCGAGCGCCGACGTCCAAGAGACCCAGTACTTC.

This clonotype was seen only a few times. The rearrangement joins TRBV19 to TRBJ2-2; D gene unclear. The CDR3 length is 11 residues. V gave up 3 bases and J gave up 7 bases, with 3 bases separating them. Per the germline V gene, CDR1 is LNHDA and CDR2 is SQIVND (reference sequence). DNA for the CDR3: TGTGCCAGTAGTATGGGCGGGGAGCTGTTTTTT. Protein sequence: CASSMGGELFF. The whole variable domain, filled in from reference TRBV19 and TRBJ2-2, reads DGGITQSPKYLFRKEGQNVTLSCEQNLNHDAMYWYRQDPGQGLRLIYYSQIVNDFQKGDIAEGYSVSREKKESFPLTVTSAQKNPTAFYLCASSMGGELFFGEGSRLTVL.

This clonotype has a handful of counts. The V call is TRBV6-2 or TRBV6-3, the J call TRBJ2-1, with 7 bases lining up with TRBD2. This CDR3 is 15 amino acids long. The V segment lost 2 bases and the J segment 3 bases; nucleotides outside the gene matches: 4. Germline V gene lookup returns CDR1 MNHEY and CDR2 SVGEGT. The CDR3 here is CASSYGGRYYNEQFF. For the CDR3, the DNA is TGTGCCAGCAGTTACGGCGGGAGATACTACAATGAGCAGTTCTTC.

This clonotype was observed many times. V is TRBV29-1 and J is TRBJ1-2; D perhaps matches TRBD1 (5 bases). The CDR3 is 13 amino acids. V lost 6 bases, J lost 4 bases, and 15 bases lay in between. Germline V gene data show CDR1 as SQVTM and CDR2 as ANQGSEA. CDR3 coding DNA: TGCAGCGTGATACCTACAGGTTCCTATGGCTACACCTTC. Translated, it gives CSVIPTGSYGYTF.